The clone carrying this TCR beta chain was observed a handful of times. This CDR3 spans 13 amino acids. Trimming removed 5 bases from V and 5 bases from J; junction bases left unmatched: 5. Germline V gene data show CDR1 as DFQATT and CDR2 as SNEGSKA (reference sequence). These data are taken from a study of identical twins. It was template switching that added a universal primer site, and there were unique molecular identifiers on the cDNA. MiXCR, run by TCRdb on the 5' RACE reads, gives a single entry per CDR3 protein. Of more than 400,000 distinct CDR3 sequences listed, 13% to 15% are singletons. The same data also contributed to another study, on yellow fever vaccine responses in identical twins.

The material sequenced was CD4+ T cells sorted from blood. V usage is TRBV20-1 and J usage is TRBJ1-5; 8 bases agree with TRBD1. The sequence was obtained from a woman under 30 in good health. This CDR3 reads CSASRGQDQPQHF. In DNA, the CDR3 is TGCAGTGCTTCCAGGGGGCAGGATCAGCCCCAGCATTTT.